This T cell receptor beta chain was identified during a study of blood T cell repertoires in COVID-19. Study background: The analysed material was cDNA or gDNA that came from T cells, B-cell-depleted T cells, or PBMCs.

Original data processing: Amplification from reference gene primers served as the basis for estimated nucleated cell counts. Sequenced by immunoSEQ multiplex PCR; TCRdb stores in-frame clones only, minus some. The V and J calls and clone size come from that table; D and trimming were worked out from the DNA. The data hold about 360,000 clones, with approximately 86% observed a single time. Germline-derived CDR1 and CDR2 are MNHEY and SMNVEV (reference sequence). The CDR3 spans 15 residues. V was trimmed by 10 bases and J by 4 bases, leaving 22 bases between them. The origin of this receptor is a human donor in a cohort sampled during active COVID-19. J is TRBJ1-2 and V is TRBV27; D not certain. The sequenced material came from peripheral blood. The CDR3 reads CATLRSSVHGYGYTF. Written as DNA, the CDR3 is TGTGCCACCTTAAGGAGTTCGGTCCATGGCTATGGCTACACCTTC.